The source of this T cell receptor (beta chain) is a study of shared clonotypes between healthy human individuals (dated by TCRdb to 2019 to 2021). With regard to the full study: The cohort comprised a couple of women and a few men aged 18 to 49 years. To increase sequencing depth and limit assay-specific biases, different laboratories used diverse techniques to prepare libraries and sequence TCR repertoires. Between about 0.9 and 9 billion PBMCs per donor were obtained by leukapheresis. Blood TCR repertoires of about five healthy adults were deeply sequenced to estimate repertoire size and the extent of clonotype sharing between individuals. For each donor, CD4 naive and CD4 memory were each run on three plates, CD8 naive on two plates, and CD8 memory on one plate.

TCR CDR3 regions were amplified from genomic DNA by multiplex PCR using the deep immunoSEQ assay. Genomic DNA extracted from each cell subset was distributed evenly over all wells of several immunoSEQ 96-well plates, and each plate served as one replicate. Each replicate PCR for sorted subsets received roughly 0.2 ug genomic DNA, equal to 28,000 or so T cell genomes. The purified libraries were quantified using a Qubit 3.0 fluorometer, sized with a Bioanalyzer 2100, and then quantified again using the KAPA Library Quantification kit. A separate single-read 150-cycle Illumina NextSeq 550 flow cell was used to sequence each immunoSEQ 96-well plate. As for the original processing: Because the immunoSEQ output held only junctional sequences and lacked quality scores, the filtering could not match the filtering applied to full-length reads. Sequences were annotated with PyIR, a Python wrapper for IgBLAST v1.9, using IMGT germline references to assign V/J genes and CDR3. Reads were filtered out if the reads had weak V/J assignments (E-value above 1e-6), no CDR3, stop codons, out-of-frame junctions, or ambiguous translated residues. V3J clonotypes were defined as sequences sharing an identical inferred V gene, J gene, and CDR3 amino acid sequence. Percentage overlap between repertoires was calculated by dividing the number of shared unique clonotypes by the size of the smaller repertoire. Richness of each repertoire was evaluated using RTK rarefaction, the Chao1 estimator, and Recon v2.1 estimates of unobserved clonotypes. For all TCRbeta clonotypes obtained by the gDNA method from a handful of donors, generation probabilities were computed with OLGA. TCRdb stores this immuneACCESS table with in-frame sequences only. Part of the clones is absent; in the studies checked, under half of the shortfall reflects unresolved V genes, and no reason is known for the rest. V and J calls and clone size are those listed in that table; D and trimming were worked out from the DNA. This sample has about 1,800,000 clones in its table, and roughly 95% of those were observed once. The ten largest clones capture around 1.2% of the sample.

From a lookup of the germline V gene (reference sequence), CDR1 and CDR2 are SGHNT and YYREEE. Including cysteine and phenylalanine, the CDR3 has 14 amino acids. The entry retains the CDR3 DNA only, 42 bases that are in frame from base 1. V was cut back by 4 bases and J by 4 bases, leaving a gap of 15 bases between them. What the work shows at the level of the full study, not this receptor alone: The genetic and exposure-history diversity represented was limited by the small number of donors. Rarefaction of sorted-subset datasets indicated incomplete sequencing despite the large sequencing depth. Based on pairwise subsampling, the degree of clonotype sharing among donors was expected to be affected by sequencing depth. Sampling was restricted to blood, and TCR repertoires in tissue are likely to differ from TCR repertoires in blood. Compared with non-shared clonotypes, clonotypes shared by all four sorted-subset donors had higher generation probabilities. Sharing across a handful of donors was observed for approximately 5% of naive CD4, about 3.2% of naive CD8, 2% to 2.5% of memory CD4, and roughly 0.43% of memory CD8 clonotypes. Naive subsets generally had larger estimated clonotype richness than memory subsets.

To note about this clone: The clone's antigen remains unknown. Base qualities are not recorded, but no much larger clone differs from it by a single base.

CD8 naive samples were CD45RO-negative cells positively selected for CCR7, giving a CD45RA+CCR7+ population that excluded TemRA cells. Healthy HIV-negative adults with no recently reported acute infections or vaccinations were included as donors. Only Caucasian adults living in Nashville, Tennessee, USA were represented among the donors. Blood was obtained by leukapheresis, after which PBMCs were separated by Ficoll-Histopaque density gradient centrifugation and cryopreserved in liquid nitrogen vapor phase. Analytical flow cytometry was used to check the purity and quantity of every magnetically sorted T cell population. From each sorted fraction, genomic DNA was isolated and quantified by UV absorbance on a Nanodrop 2000c.

This receptor was obtained from a man younger than 35 in good health. Specimen: naive CD8+ T cells sorted from blood. Sample cell subset or site, as interpreted from the label and publication: CD45RA+CCR7+. The chain is made from TRBV5-4 and TRBJ2-7, with TRBD1 tentatively as D gene (8 bases match). CDR3 sequence: CASSTNRGGYEQYF. The sequenced DNA: TGTGCCAGCAGCACAAACAGGGGGGGGTACGAGCAGTACTTC.